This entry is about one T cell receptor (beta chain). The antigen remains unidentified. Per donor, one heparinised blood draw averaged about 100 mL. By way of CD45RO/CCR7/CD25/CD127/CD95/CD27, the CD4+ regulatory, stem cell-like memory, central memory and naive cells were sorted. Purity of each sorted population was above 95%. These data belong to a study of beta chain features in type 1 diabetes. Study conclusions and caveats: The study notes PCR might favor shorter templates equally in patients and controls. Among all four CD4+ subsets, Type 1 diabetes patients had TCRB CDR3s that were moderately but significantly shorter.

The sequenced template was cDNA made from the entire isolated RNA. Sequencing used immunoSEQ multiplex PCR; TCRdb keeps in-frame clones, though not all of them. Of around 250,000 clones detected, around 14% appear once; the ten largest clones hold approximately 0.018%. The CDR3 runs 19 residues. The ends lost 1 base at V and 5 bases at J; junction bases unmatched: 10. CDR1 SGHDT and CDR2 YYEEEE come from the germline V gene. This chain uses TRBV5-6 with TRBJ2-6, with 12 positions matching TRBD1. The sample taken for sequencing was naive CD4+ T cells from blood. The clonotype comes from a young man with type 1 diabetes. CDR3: CASSLYGGQGALWANVLTF. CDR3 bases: TGTGCCAGCAGCTTGTATGGGGGACAGGGGGCCCTTTGGGCCAACGTCCTGACTTTC.